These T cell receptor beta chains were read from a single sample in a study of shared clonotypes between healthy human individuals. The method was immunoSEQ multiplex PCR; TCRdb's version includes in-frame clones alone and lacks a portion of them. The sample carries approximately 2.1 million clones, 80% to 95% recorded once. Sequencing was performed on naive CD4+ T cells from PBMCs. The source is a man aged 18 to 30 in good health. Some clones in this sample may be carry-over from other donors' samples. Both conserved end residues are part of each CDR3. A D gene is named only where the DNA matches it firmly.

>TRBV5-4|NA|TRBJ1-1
CASSLEQGNPEAFF
TGTGCCAGCAGCTTGGAACAGGGTAACCCTGAAGCTTTCTTT
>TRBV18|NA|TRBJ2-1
CASSPPGGAGNEQFF
TGTGCCAGCTCACCACCGGGGGGCGCGGGGAATGAGCAGTTCTTC
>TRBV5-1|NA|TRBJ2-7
CASSGIAASYEQYF
TGCGCCAGCAGCGGGATAGCGGCCTCTTACGAGCAGTACTTC
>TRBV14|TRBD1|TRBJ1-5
CASSFGTGGNQPQHF
TGTGCCAGCAGCTTCGGGACAGGGGGCAATCAGCCCCAGCATTTT
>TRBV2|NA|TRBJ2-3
CASSRTHASTDTQYF
TGTGCCAGCAGTAGGACACATGCTAGCACAGATACGCAGTATTTT
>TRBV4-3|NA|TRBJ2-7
CASSQYLGLRDEQYF
TGCGCCAGCAGCCAATATCTCGGTTTAAGAGACGAGCAGTACTTC
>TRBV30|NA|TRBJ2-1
CAWSTQYEQFF
TGTGCCTGGAGTACCCAATATGAGCAGTTCTTC
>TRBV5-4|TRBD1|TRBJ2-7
CASSLRVGTGRHEQYF
TGTGCCAGCAGCTTGAGGGTGGGGACAGGGCGACACGAGCAGTACTTC
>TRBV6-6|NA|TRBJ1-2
CASSEGRGNYGYTF
TGTGCCAGCAGTGAGGGCCGGGGAAACTATGGCTACACCTTC
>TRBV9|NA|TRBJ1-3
CASSVTGSYGNTIYF
TGTGCCAGCAGCGTAACGGGTTCTTATGGAAACACCATATATTTT
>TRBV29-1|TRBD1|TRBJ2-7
CSAKQGAHEQYF
TGCAGCGCAAAACAGGGGGCCCACGAGCAGTACTTC
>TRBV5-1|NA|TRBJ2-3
CASSRQTSTDTQYF
TGCGCCAGCAGCAGACAGACTAGCACAGATACGCAGTATTTT
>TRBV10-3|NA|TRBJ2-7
CAISDQGYEQYF
TGTGCCATCAGTGATCAGGGTTACGAGCAGTACTTC
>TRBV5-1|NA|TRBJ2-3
CASSLEGIASTDTQYF
TGCGCCAGCAGCTTGGAGGGGATTGCTAGCACAGATACGCAGTATTTT
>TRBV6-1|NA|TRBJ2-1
CASVFRVDSYNEQFF
TGTGCCAGCGTTTTCAGGGTCGACTCCTACAATGAGCAGTTCTTC
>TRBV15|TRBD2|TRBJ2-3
CATSNSGRQRLRADTQYF
TGTGCCACCAGCAATAGCGGGAGACAGCGACTTAGGGCAGATACGCAGTATTTT
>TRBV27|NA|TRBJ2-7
CASSLKGRAYEQYF
TGTGCCAGCAGTCTAAAGGGCAGGGCCTACGAGCAGTACTTC
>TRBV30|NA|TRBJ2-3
CAWSARAGDTQYF
TGTGCCTGGAGTGCGCGGGCGGGAGATACGCAGTATTTT
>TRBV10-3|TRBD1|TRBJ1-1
CAISGGQYTEAFF
TGTGCCATCAGTGGGGGACAGTACACTGAAGCTTTCTTT
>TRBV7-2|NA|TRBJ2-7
CASSSAGRDALF
TGTGCCAGCAGCTCCGCGGGACGGGATGCACTTTTC
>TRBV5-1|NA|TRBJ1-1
CASSQTGNTEAFF
TGCGCCAGCAGCCAAACAGGGAACACTGAAGCTTTCTTT
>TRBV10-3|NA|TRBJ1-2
CAIGSGLSYGYTF
TGTGCCATCGGGTCGGGCCTGAGCTATGGCTACACCTTC
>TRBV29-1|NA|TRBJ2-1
CSVVEYEQFF
TGCAGCGTTGTAGAATATGAGCAGTTCTTC
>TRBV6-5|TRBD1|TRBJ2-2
CASSPRQGGTGELFF
TGTGCCAGCAGTCCACGACAGGGCGGCACCGGGGAGCTGTTTTTT
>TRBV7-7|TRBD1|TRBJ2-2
CASSQQGSGELFF
TGTGCCAGCAGCCAACAGGGGTCCGGGGAGCTGTTTTTT
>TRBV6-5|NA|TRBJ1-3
CASSYDGSSGNTIYF
TGTGCCAGCAGTTACGACGGTAGCTCTGGAAACACCATATATTTT
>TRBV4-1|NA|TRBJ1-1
CASSLQPRGQSDAEAFF
TGCGCCAGCAGCCTCCAGCCCCGTGGACAGTCGGACGCTGAAGCTTTCTTT
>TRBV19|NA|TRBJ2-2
CASNQGKNTGELFF
TGTGCCAGTAACCAGGGGAAGAACACCGGGGAGCTGTTTTTT
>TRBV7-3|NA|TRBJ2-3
CASSRVGDTDTQYF
TGTGCCAGCAGCCGCGTTGGGGACACAGATACGCAGTATTTT